Shown below are 21 T cell receptor beta chains from a single sample sequenced in a study of siplizumab effects on memory and regulatory T cells. Assay used: immunoSEQ multiplex PCR; TCRdb lists only in-frame clones, some missing. The table lists some 96,000 clones, about 95% of them singletons, with roughly 1.4% in the top ten. Sequences were obtained from non-Treg CD4+ T cells sorted from blood. These receptors all stem from a human donor in good health.

The rearrangement links TRBV7-8 to TRBJ2-3; no definite D call. Trimming took off 1 base at V and 3 bases at J, with 11 bases between the two ends. Per germline, CDR1 SGHVS and CDR2 FQNEAQ. The CDR3 runs to 15 residues. The CDR3, as DNA: TGTGCCAGCAGCTTAGATCGGTCAACAACAGATACGCAGTATTTT. Its protein product is CASSLDRSTTDTQYF.

The rearrangement joins TRBV5-1 to TRBJ1-5, with D tentatively TRBD1 (6 bases). Germline V gene lookup returns CDR1 SGHRS and CDR2 YFSETQ. Trimming cost V 3 bases and J 3 bases, with 10 bases left between them. The CDR3 totals 14 residues. This chain's CDR3 is CASSYGGVNQPQHF. The CDR3 DNA sequence: TGCGCCAGCAGCTACGGGGGCGTCAATCAGCCCCAGCATTTT. Full variable domain (missing parts from reference TRBV5-1 and TRBJ1-5): KAGVTQTPRYLIKTRGQQVTLSCSPISGHRSVSWYQQTPGQGLQFLFEYFSETQRNKGNFPGRFSGRQFSNSRSEMNVSTLELGDSALYLCASSYGGVNQPQHFGDGTRLSIL.

V and J are TRBV10-3 and TRBJ2-3; possible D gene TRBD1, 6 bases. The CDR3 totals 16 residues. V lost 9 bases and J lost 0, with 19 bases in between. The germline V gene encodes CDR1 ENHRY and CDR2 SYGVKD. CDR3 in DNA: TGTGCCATTCTGAAGGGCAGCAGGGGAAGCACAGATACGCAGTATTTT. Translation gives CAILKGSRGSTDTQYF.

The table lists this clone with a count of one. The rearrangement links TRBV5-6 to TRBJ2-5, with 7 bases aligning to TRBD1. Germline values: CDR1 SGHDT, CDR2 YYEEEE. V lost 4 bases and J lost 3; bases outside the gene matches: 3. The length of the CDR3 is 13 residues. CDR3 in DNA: TGTGCCAGCAGCCGGGGACAGAAAGAGACCCAGTACTTC. Its protein is CASSRGQKETQYF.

The rearrangement links TRBV4-1 to TRBJ2-7, with unresolved D. In germline, CDR1 is MGHRA, CDR2 YSYEKL. This CDR3 spans 11 amino acids. Deletions cut 5 bases from V and 2 bases from J, with 4 bases between. The CDR3 sequence: CASSAAYEQYF. CDR3 bases: TGCGCCAGCAGCGCAGCCTACGAGCAGTACTTC.

The chain couples TRBV5-1 to TRBJ2-3; D not certain. The germline V gene has CDR1 SGHRS and CDR2 YFSETQ. CDR3 length: 15 amino acids. The V end was cut by 1 base, the J end by 2 bases, with 11 bases between. CDR3 nucleotide sequence: TGCGCCAGCAGCTTGACGGGTGACAACACAGATACGCAGTATTTT. Translation: CASSLTGDNTDTQYF.

The chain uses TRBV5-3 and TRBJ2-7, with TRBD2 matching over 9 bases. TRBV5-3 counts as an open reading frame of uncertain function. Unmatched junction bases numbered 20, after V lost 4 bases and J lost 0 bases. This CDR3 is 20 amino acids long. CDR3 in DNA: TGTGCCAGAAGCCTAGGCCCAGGGCCGGGACTAGCTGTTAGCTCCTACGAGCAGTACTTC. Its protein product is CARSLGPGPGLAVSSYEQYF.

The rearrangement joins TRBV5-4 to TRBJ2-7; 7 positions agree with TRBD2. The germline V gene has CDR1 SGHNT and CDR2 YYREEE (reference sequence). After removal of 4 bases from V and 0 bases from J, the junction contained 7 bases not matched to a gene. The CDR3 has 15 amino acids. CDR3 in DNA: TGTGCCAGCAGCCCCCGCGGGGGTAGCTCCTACGAGCAGTACTTC. It is translated as CASSPRGGSSYEQYF.

This clone was counted a few times. The chain is built from TRBV11-2 and TRBJ2-3, with 11 bases fitting TRBD1. Trimming cost V 4 bases and J 3 bases; bases outside gene matches: 9. This CDR3 has 17 residues. CDR1 and CDR2 (germline): SGHAT, FQNNGV. CDR3 nucleotide sequence: TGTGCCAGCAGCTCGAAGGACAGGGGGCGATGGACAGATACGCAGTATTTT. This translates into CASSSKDRGRWTDTQYF.

A remark on this clone: Other DNA sequences from this sample encode an identical CDR3 as well. This rearrangement joins TRBV28 to TRBJ2-7; no reliable D call. From germline, CDR1 is MDHEN and CDR2 SYDVKM. The CDR3 contains 12 residues. The V and J ends lost 5 bases and 3 bases respectively, with 8 bases between them. The CDR3 DNA follows: TGTGCCAGCAGTCTAAGTGGCTACGAGCAGTACTTC. As protein: CASSLSGYEQYF.

V gene TRBV5-4 combines with J gene TRBJ2-3; the D gene is possibly TRBD2 (6 bases). From germline, CDR1 is SGHNT and CDR2 YYREEE (reference sequence). The CDR3 runs 15 residues. V was pared by 4 bases and J by 0 bases, with 12 bases between. DNA of the CDR3: TGTGCCAGCAGCCGTACTCTAGCGAGCACAGATACGCAGTATTTT. Its protein is CASSRTLASTDTQYF.

The chain is built from TRBV11-2 and TRBJ1-2; D gene uncertain. The germline gives CDR1 SGHAT, CDR2 FQNNGV. Trimming shortened V by 6 bases and J by 8 bases, and 13 bases separated the two germline ends. CDR3 length equals 12 residues. The CDR3 DNA follows: TGTGCCAGCAGTTCCACCTTACGGGGCTACACCTTC. Its protein is CASSSTLRGYTF.

The gene calls are TRBV29-1 and TRBJ2-5, with 8 bases matching TRBD2. The V and J ends lost 4 bases and 1 base, in that order; junction bases with no gene match: 2. Germline V gene sequence: CDR1 SQVTM, CDR2 ANQGSEA. The length of the CDR3 is 13 residues. This CDR3 is CSVGAGAQETQYF. For the CDR3, the DNA is TGCAGCGTTGGAGCGGGAGCCCAAGAGACCCAGTACTTC.

The chain carries TRBV7-9 and TRBJ2-3; 8 bases line up with TRBD1. V gave up 5 bases and J gave up 8 bases; unmatched junction bases: 21. The germline gives CDR1 SEHNR, CDR2 FQNEAQ (reference sequence). The CDR3 totals 18 residues. CDR3 coding DNA: TGTGCCAGCAGCCCCCTCAGACCCGGGACAGGTCCGTTGGGTACGCAGTATTTT. Its protein product is CASSPLRPGTGPLGTQYF.

This clone was seen more than once but under ten times. The chain recombines TRBV4-2 with TRBJ1-1, with D maybe TRBD1 (6 bases). The CDR3 runs to 13 residues. Trimming removed 0 bases from V and 8 bases from J, with 10 bases in between. CDR1 and CDR2 from the germline V gene are LGHNA and YNFKEQ. The CDR3 protein is CASSQDRDKEAFF. The CDR3 bases are TGTGCCAGCAGCCAAGACCGGGACAAGGAAGCTTTCTTT.

The gene calls are TRBV6-1 and TRBJ1-2, with D perhaps matching TRBD1 (6 bases). Germline V gene data show CDR1 as MNHNS and CDR2 as SASEGT. Trimming shortened V by 5 bases and J by 3 bases, and 7 bases separated the two germline ends. The CDR3 contains 12 residues. The chain's CDR3 is CASSRTDYGYTF. The CDR3 bases are TGTGCCAGCAGTCGGACAGACTATGGCTACACCTTC.

This chain joins TRBV11-2 and TRBJ2-2, with a possible D match to TRBD2 (6 bases). The CDR3 covers 15 residues. V lost 1 base, J lost 1 base, and 7 bases lay in between. Germline CDR1 SGHAT, CDR2 FQNNGV. CDR3 in amino acids: CASSLGRENTGELFF. CDR3 DNA: TGTGCCAGCAGCTTAGGGCGGGAGAACACCGGGGAGCTGTTTTTT.

This clone was observed once. The genes are TRBV9 and TRBJ2-1, with TRBD2 identical over 8 bases. The CDR3 spans 12 residues. The junction had 3 bases not matched to a gene; V was cut back by 3 bases and J by 10 bases. Germline V lookup: CDR1 SGDLS, CDR2 YYNGEE. CDR3 sequence (DNA): TGTGCCAGCAGCGCTTGGACTAGCGAGCAGTTCTTC. Translated, it gives CASSAWTSEQFF.

The J gene is TRBJ2-3, the V gene TRBV11-3; 12 bases line up with TRBD1. The V segment lost 5 bases and the J segment 6 bases; nucleotides outside the gene matches: 18. The CDR3 sequence is 19 residues long. Germline CDR1 SGHNT, CDR2 YENEEA. As DNA, the CDR3 is TGTGCCAGCAGCCCAACCCCCGGACTGGGACAGGGGGCTGGGGATACGCAGTATTTT. Its translation: CASSPTPGLGQGAGDTQYF.

The gene calls are TRBV7-9 and TRBJ2-3, with a possible D match to TRBD2 (6 bases). V gave up 5 bases and J gave up 0 bases, with 12 bases separating them. The CDR3 extends over 15 amino acids. The V gene's germline CDR1 is SEHNR and CDR2 FQNEAQ (reference sequence). DNA for the CDR3: TGTGCCAGCAGCCGAGGACTAACTAGCACAGATACGCAGTATTTT. Residues: CASSRGLTSTDTQYF.

CDR3 loop: CASSEFGIYEQYF. The CDR3 region has the DNA TGTGCCAGCAGTGAATTTGGGATCTACGAGCAGTACTTC. The chain uses TRBV25-1 and TRBJ2-7; the D is unclear. Trimming took 1 base from V and 3 from J, leaving 7 bases between them. Germline loops: CDR1 MGHDK, CDR2 SYGVNS. The CDR3 is 13 amino acids.